This TCR beta chain was identified during a study of shared clonotypes between healthy human individuals. Study-level background: A donor's plate count was three for CD4 naive and three for CD4 memory; CD8 naive had two and CD8 memory one.

Generated by immunoSEQ multiplex PCR, the TCRdb table keeps only in-frame clones and is missing some. The sample has about 1.9 million clones, about 94% seen once. A note on this clone: Antigen unknown.

This CDR3 has 13 residues. Germline CDR1 reads MNHEY; CDR2 reads SMNVEV (reference sequence). With 7 bases clipped from V and 3 bases from J, the junction kept 4 bases outside the gene matches. CD8 cells classed as naive were CD45RO-negative and positively selected for CCR7, excluding terminally differentiated effector memory CD45RA+ cells. Whole-study results and caveats: How much donors shared clonotypes was expected to be affected by sequencing depth. As a rule, naive subsets had a larger estimated richness than memory subsets.

This clonotype was obtained from a man aged 18 to 29 in good health. Some clones in this sample may be carry-over from other donors' samples. J is TRBJ2-7 and V is TRBV27; 9 nucleotides line up with TRBD1. Sequenced: naive CD8+ T cells from PBMCs. CDR3 protein: CASMADRGYEQYF. As DNA, the CDR3 is TGTGCCAGCATGGCGGACAGGGGCTACGAGCAGTACTTC.